A selection of T cell receptor beta chains follows, all from one sample in a study of T-cell memory formation after mild COVID-19. Via MiXCR, TCRdb re-called the 5' RACE reads, giving one row per CDR3 protein. This table holds some 300,000 distinct CDR3 sequences, around a fifth found once. Sequenced sample: PBMCs or a T cell subset sorted from them (not recorded which). All receptors derive from a man aged 18 to 29 who had mild COVID-19 (a few samples of this study predate the infection). Cell type and time point are not known. Both conserved end residues are part of each CDR3. The D gene is left open where the match is weak. Size tells how often a clone was seen (once, few, many) or the class of an expanded clone, and some rows leave it out.

v_call: TRBV25-1; cdr3_length: 14; clone_size: few; d_call: -; j_call: TRBJ1-2; cdr3_aa: CASSESGFLGGYTF; cdr3_nt: TGTGCCAGCAGTGAATCAGGTTTTTTAGGTGGCTACACCTTC
v_call: TRBV7-9; cdr3_length: 13; clone_size: few; d_call: TRBD1; j_call: TRBJ2-7; cdr3_aa: CASSLGTGFEQYF; cdr3_nt: TGTGCCAGCAGCTTGGGGACAGGGTTCGAGCAGTACTTC
v_call: TRBV5-6; cdr3_length: 15; clone_size: -; d_call: -; j_call: TRBJ2-1; cdr3_aa: CASSLARARYNEQFF; cdr3_nt: TGTGCCAGCAGCTTGGCCAGGGCCAGGTACAATGAGCAGTTCTTC
v_call: TRBV9; cdr3_length: 16; clone_size: few; d_call: -; j_call: TRBJ2-1; cdr3_aa: CASSARTVTDYNEQFF; cdr3_nt: TGTGCCAGCAGCGCAAGGACAGTTACTGATTACAATGAGCAGTTCTTC
v_call: TRBV6-5; cdr3_length: 14; clone_size: few; d_call: -; j_call: TRBJ2-3; cdr3_aa: CASRGGFSTDTQYF; cdr3_nt: TGTGCCAGCAGAGGGGGGTTTAGCACAGATACGCAGTATTTT
v_call: TRBV28; cdr3_length: 14; clone_size: -; d_call: -; j_call: TRBJ1-3; cdr3_aa: CASSLTGRGNTIYF; cdr3_nt: TGTGCCAGCAGTTTGACGGGACGGGGAAACACCATATATTTT
v_call: TRBV6-1; cdr3_length: 13; clone_size: -; d_call: -; j_call: TRBJ1-2; cdr3_aa: CASSEGQFYGYTF; cdr3_nt: TGTGCCAGCAGTGAAGGCCAGTTTTATGGCTACACCTTC
v_call: TRBV5-1; cdr3_length: 14; clone_size: few; d_call: -; j_call: TRBJ1-4; cdr3_aa: CASSPTGTNEKLFF; cdr3_nt: TGCGCCAGCAGCCCAACAGGGACTAATGAAAAACTGTTTTTT
v_call: TRBV4-3; cdr3_length: 15; clone_size: -; d_call: TRBD1; j_call: TRBJ1-2; cdr3_aa: CASSQLGTGMGGYTF; cdr3_nt: TGCGCCAGCAGCCAACTGGGGACAGGGATGGGTGGCTACACCTTC
v_call: TRBV4-1; cdr3_length: 14; clone_size: -; d_call: -; j_call: TRBJ1-2; cdr3_aa: CASSQDLGLGGYTF; cdr3_nt: TGCGCCAGCAGCCAAGATTTGGGTCTAGGCGGCTACACCTTC
v_call: TRBV3-1; cdr3_length: 15; clone_size: few; d_call: -; j_call: TRBJ1-6; cdr3_aa: CASSRFGRGGGPLHF; cdr3_nt: TGTGCCAGCAGCAGATTCGGACGGGGGGGAGGACCCCTCCACTTT
v_call: TRBV18; cdr3_length: 18; clone_size: -; d_call: TRBD1; j_call: TRBJ2-6; cdr3_aa: CASSPPGQGYSGANVLTF; cdr3_nt: TGTGCCAGCTCACCACCGGGACAGGGATATTCTGGGGCCAACGTCCTGACTTTC
v_call: TRBV12-3/TRBV12-4; cdr3_length: 16; clone_size: -; d_call: -; j_call: TRBJ1-5; cdr3_aa: CASSFFGGYSNQPQHF; cdr3_nt: TGTGCCAGCAGTTTTTTTGGGGGTTATAGCAATCAGCCCCAGCATTTT
v_call: TRBV9; cdr3_length: 13; clone_size: few; d_call: -; j_call: TRBJ2-2; cdr3_aa: CASSASGTGELFF; cdr3_nt: TGTGCCAGCAGCGCCAGTGGCACCGGGGAGCTGTTTTTT
v_call: TRBV6-1; cdr3_length: 16; clone_size: -; d_call: -; j_call: TRBJ2-6; cdr3_aa: CASKAGVGSGANVLTF; cdr3_nt: TGTGCCAGCAAGGCAGGGGTCGGCTCTGGGGCCAACGTCCTGACTTTC
v_call: TRBV29-1; cdr3_length: 14; clone_size: few; d_call: -; j_call: TRBJ2-2; cdr3_aa: CSVGVVRSPGELFF; cdr3_nt: TGCAGCGTTGGGGTTGTCAGAAGTCCCGGGGAGCTGTTTTTT
v_call: TRBV12-3/TRBV12-4; cdr3_length: 16; clone_size: -; d_call: -; j_call: TRBJ2-1; cdr3_aa: CASSPTSQWARNEQFF; cdr3_nt: TGTGCCAGCAGTCCGACCAGTCAGTGGGCTCGCAATGAGCAGTTCTTC
v_call: TRBV12-3/TRBV12-4; cdr3_length: 15; clone_size: many; d_call: -; j_call: TRBJ1-1; cdr3_aa: CASSMEPLRSTEAFF; cdr3_nt: TGTGCCAGCAGTATGGAACCACTCAGGAGCACTGAAGCTTTCTTT
v_call: TRBV6-1; cdr3_length: 14; clone_size: many; d_call: -; j_call: TRBJ2-3; cdr3_aa: CASLWNRGTDTQYF; cdr3_nt: TGTGCCAGCTTATGGAACAGGGGCACAGATACGCAGTATTTT
v_call: TRBV4-2; cdr3_length: 16; clone_size: few; d_call: -; j_call: TRBJ2-1; cdr3_aa: CASSQGGAGWTNEQFF; cdr3_nt: TGTGCCAGCAGCCAAGGGGGCGCAGGATGGACAAATGAGCAGTTCTTC
v_call: TRBV7-2; cdr3_length: 15; clone_size: few; d_call: TRBD2; j_call: TRBJ2-5; cdr3_aa: CASILLAGGQETQYF; cdr3_nt: TGTGCCAGCATCTTACTAGCGGGGGGCCAAGAGACCCAGTACTTC
v_call: TRBV7-2; cdr3_length: 14; clone_size: few; d_call: TRBD1; j_call: TRBJ2-2; cdr3_aa: CASRPGQATGELFF; cdr3_nt: TGTGCCAGCAGACCGGGACAGGCGACCGGGGAGCTGTTTTTT
v_call: TRBV7-2; cdr3_length: 15; clone_size: few; d_call: TRBD2; j_call: TRBJ2-3; cdr3_aa: CASRVRRGGGDTQYF; cdr3_nt: TGTGCCAGCAGAGTAAGGCGGGGCGGGGGAGATACGCAGTATTTT
v_call: TRBV6-6; cdr3_length: 14; clone_size: few; d_call: TRBD2; j_call: TRBJ2-1; cdr3_aa: CASRPTSGYNEQFF; cdr3_nt: TGTGCCAGCAGACCTACTAGCGGGTACAATGAGCAGTTCTTC
v_call: TRBV9; cdr3_length: 13; clone_size: few; d_call: -; j_call: TRBJ2-1; cdr3_aa: CASSVGGDNEQFF; cdr3_nt: TGTGCCAGCAGCGTTGGAGGGGACAATGAGCAGTTCTTC
v_call: TRBV6-1; cdr3_length: 14; clone_size: -; d_call: -; j_call: TRBJ2-1; cdr3_aa: CASRGSLSGNEQFF; cdr3_nt: TGTGCCAGCAGGGGCTCGCTTAGTGGGAATGAGCAGTTCTTC
v_call: TRBV7-8; cdr3_length: 16; clone_size: few; d_call: TRBD1; j_call: TRBJ1-3; cdr3_aa: CASSPQDRGRGNTIYF; cdr3_nt: TGTGCCAGCAGCCCGCAGGACAGGGGGCGAGGAAACACCATATATTTT
v_call: TRBV5-1; cdr3_length: 15; clone_size: few; d_call: TRBD1; j_call: TRBJ2-3; cdr3_aa: CASSLTGVAADTQYF; cdr3_nt: TGCGCCAGCAGCTTAACAGGGGTCGCGGCAGATACGCAGTATTTT
v_call: TRBV15; cdr3_length: 14; clone_size: -; d_call: TRBD1; j_call: TRBJ2-7; cdr3_aa: CATSTRQGQYEQYF; cdr3_nt: TGTGCCACCAGCACCCGACAGGGACAGTACGAGCAGTACTTC
v_call: TRBV6-1; cdr3_length: 14; clone_size: once; d_call: -; j_call: TRBJ1-2; cdr3_aa: CASSEQGPFYGYTF; cdr3_nt: TGTGCCAGCAGTGAACAAGGGCCCTTCTATGGCTACACCTTC
v_call: TRBV5-1; cdr3_length: 17; clone_size: -; d_call: TRBD1; j_call: TRBJ2-6; cdr3_aa: CASSEGQGFGGANVLTF; cdr3_nt: TGCGCCAGCAGCGAGGGACAGGGGTTTGGTGGGGCCAACGTCCTGACTTTC
v_call: TRBV5-1; cdr3_length: 16; clone_size: few; d_call: -; j_call: TRBJ2-5; cdr3_aa: CASSLLEGPYQETQYF; cdr3_nt: TGCGCCAGCAGCCTGTTGGAAGGACCGTACCAAGAGACCCAGTACTTC
v_call: TRBV5-1; cdr3_length: 14; clone_size: few; d_call: -; j_call: TRBJ2-3; cdr3_aa: CASSVGGFKDTQYF; cdr3_nt: TGCGCCAGCAGCGTGGGGGGTTTTAAAGATACGCAGTATTTT
v_call: TRBV7-6; cdr3_length: 16; clone_size: -; d_call: TRBD2; j_call: TRBJ2-5; cdr3_aa: CASSFKPGLAGETQYF; cdr3_nt: TGTGCCAGCAGCTTCAAACCGGGACTAGCGGGGGAGACCCAGTACTTC
v_call: TRBV5-1; cdr3_length: 13; clone_size: once; d_call: -; j_call: TRBJ2-3; cdr3_aa: CASSLIGEDTQYF; cdr3_nt: TGCGCCAGCAGCTTGATAGGGGAAGATACGCAGTATTTT
v_call: TRBV6-2/TRBV6-3; cdr3_length: 17; clone_size: -; d_call: TRBD2; j_call: TRBJ2-3; cdr3_aa: CASSSRRGGQGTDTQYF; cdr3_nt: TGTGCCAGCAGTTCAAGGCGGGGGGGCCAGGGCACAGATACGCAGTATTTT
v_call: TRBV7-6; cdr3_length: 15; clone_size: many; d_call: TRBD1; j_call: TRBJ1-1; cdr3_aa: CASSLGTGLKTEAFF; cdr3_nt: TGTGCCAGCAGCTTAGGGACAGGGTTAAAGACTGAAGCTTTCTTT
v_call: TRBV5-1; cdr3_length: 15; clone_size: few; d_call: -; j_call: TRBJ2-5; cdr3_aa: CASSLAESGGETQYF; cdr3_nt: TGCGCCAGCAGCTTGGCCGAGTCGGGCGGAGAGACCCAGTACTTC
v_call: TRBV12-3/TRBV12-4; cdr3_length: 14; clone_size: -; d_call: TRBD2; j_call: TRBJ2-1; cdr3_aa: CASSFGGGSDEQFF; cdr3_nt: TGTGCCAGCAGTTTTGGCGGGGGGTCGGATGAGCAGTTCTTC
v_call: TRBV20-1; cdr3_length: 14; clone_size: -; d_call: -; j_call: TRBJ2-2; cdr3_aa: CSARDAQGTGELFF; cdr3_nt: TGCAGTGCTAGAGACGCCCAGGGCACCGGGGAGCTGTTTTTT
v_call: TRBV7-2; cdr3_length: 11; clone_size: many; d_call: TRBD1; j_call: TRBJ2-1; cdr3_aa: CASSLSGGKFF; cdr3_nt: TGTGCCAGCAGCTTATCAGGGGGAAAGTTCTTC
v_call: TRBV6-2/TRBV6-3; cdr3_length: 14; clone_size: -; d_call: TRBD1; j_call: TRBJ1-5; cdr3_aa: CASTNSGGNQPQHF; cdr3_nt: TGTGCCAGCACCAACTCAGGGGGTAATCAGCCCCAGCATTTT
v_call: TRBV5-5; cdr3_length: 15; clone_size: few; d_call: -; j_call: TRBJ1-5; cdr3_aa: CASSTTGGSNQPQHF; cdr3_nt: TGTGCCAGCAGCACAACAGGAGGAAGCAATCAGCCCCAGCATTTT
v_call: TRBV24-1; cdr3_length: 14; clone_size: -; d_call: TRBD1; j_call: TRBJ1-4; cdr3_aa: CATTPGQSNEKLFF; cdr3_nt: TGTGCCACCACCCCGGGACAGAGTAATGAAAAACTGTTTTTT
v_call: TRBV15; cdr3_length: 15; clone_size: -; d_call: TRBD1; j_call: TRBJ1-6; cdr3_aa: CATSRIQGTNSPLHF; cdr3_nt: TGTGCCACCAGCAGAATACAGGGGACTAATTCACCCCTCCACTTT
v_call: TRBV20-1; cdr3_length: 14; clone_size: few; d_call: -; j_call: TRBJ2-4; cdr3_aa: CSGRGRRAKNIQYF; cdr3_nt: TGCAGTGGAAGGGGCAGGAGGGCCAAAAACATTCAGTACTTC
v_call: TRBV20-1; cdr3_length: 14; clone_size: few; d_call: -; j_call: TRBJ1-5; cdr3_aa: CSAPMAGIGQPQHF; cdr3_nt: TGCAGTGCCCCAATGGCGGGTATCGGTCAGCCCCAGCATTTT